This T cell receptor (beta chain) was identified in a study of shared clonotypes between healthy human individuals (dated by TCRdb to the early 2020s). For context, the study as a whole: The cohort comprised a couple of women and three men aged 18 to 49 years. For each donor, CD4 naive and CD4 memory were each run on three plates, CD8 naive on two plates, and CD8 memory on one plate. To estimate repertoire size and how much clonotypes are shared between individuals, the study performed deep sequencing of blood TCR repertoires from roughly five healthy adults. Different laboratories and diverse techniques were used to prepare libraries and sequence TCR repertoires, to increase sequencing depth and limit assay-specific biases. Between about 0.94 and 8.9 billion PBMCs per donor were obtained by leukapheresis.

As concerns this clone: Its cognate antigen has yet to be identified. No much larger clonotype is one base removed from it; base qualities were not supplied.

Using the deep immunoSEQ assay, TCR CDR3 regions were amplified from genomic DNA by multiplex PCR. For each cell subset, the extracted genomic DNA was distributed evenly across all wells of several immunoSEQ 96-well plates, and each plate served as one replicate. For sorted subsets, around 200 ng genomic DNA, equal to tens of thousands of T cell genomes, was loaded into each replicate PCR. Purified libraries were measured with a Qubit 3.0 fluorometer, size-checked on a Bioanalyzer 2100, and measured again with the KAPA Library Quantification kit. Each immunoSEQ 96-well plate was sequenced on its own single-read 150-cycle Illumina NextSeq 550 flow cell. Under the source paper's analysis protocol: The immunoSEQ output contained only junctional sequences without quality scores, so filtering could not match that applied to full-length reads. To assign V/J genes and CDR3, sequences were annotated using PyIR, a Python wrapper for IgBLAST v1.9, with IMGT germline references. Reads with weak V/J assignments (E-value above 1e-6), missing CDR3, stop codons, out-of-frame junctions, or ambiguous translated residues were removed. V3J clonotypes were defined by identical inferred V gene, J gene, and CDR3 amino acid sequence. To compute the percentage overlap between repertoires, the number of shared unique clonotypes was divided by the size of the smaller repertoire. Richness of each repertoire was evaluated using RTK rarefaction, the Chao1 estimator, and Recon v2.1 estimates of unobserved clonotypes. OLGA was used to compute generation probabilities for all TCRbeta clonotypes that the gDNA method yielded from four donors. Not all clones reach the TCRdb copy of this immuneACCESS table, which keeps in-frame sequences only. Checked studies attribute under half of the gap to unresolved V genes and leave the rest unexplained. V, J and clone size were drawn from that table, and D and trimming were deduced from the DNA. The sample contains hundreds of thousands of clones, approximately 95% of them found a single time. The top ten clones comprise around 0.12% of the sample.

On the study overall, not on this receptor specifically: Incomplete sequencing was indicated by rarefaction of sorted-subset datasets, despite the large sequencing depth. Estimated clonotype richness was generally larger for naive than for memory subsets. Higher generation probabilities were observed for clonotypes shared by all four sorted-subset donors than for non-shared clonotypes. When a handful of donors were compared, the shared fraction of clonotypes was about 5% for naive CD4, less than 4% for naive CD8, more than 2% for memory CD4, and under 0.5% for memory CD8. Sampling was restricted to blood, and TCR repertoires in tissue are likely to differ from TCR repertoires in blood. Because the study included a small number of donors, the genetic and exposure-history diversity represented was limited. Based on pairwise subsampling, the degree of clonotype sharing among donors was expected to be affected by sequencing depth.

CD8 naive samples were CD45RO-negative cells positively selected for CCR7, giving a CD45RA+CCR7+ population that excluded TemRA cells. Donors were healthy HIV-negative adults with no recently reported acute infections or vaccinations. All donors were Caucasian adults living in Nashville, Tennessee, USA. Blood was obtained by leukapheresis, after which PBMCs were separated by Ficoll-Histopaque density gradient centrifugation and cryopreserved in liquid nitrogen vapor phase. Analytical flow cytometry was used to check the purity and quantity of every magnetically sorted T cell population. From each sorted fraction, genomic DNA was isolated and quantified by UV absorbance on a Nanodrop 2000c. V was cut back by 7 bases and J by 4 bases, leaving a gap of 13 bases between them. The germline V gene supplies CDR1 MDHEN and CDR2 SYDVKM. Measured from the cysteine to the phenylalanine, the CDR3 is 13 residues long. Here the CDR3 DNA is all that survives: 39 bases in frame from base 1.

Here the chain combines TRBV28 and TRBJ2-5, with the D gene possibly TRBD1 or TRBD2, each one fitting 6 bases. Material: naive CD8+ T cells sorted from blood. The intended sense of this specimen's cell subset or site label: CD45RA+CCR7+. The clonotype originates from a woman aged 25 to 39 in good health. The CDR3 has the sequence CASTLGGVETQYF. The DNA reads TGTGCCAGCACCCTGGGGGGCGTAGAGACCCAGTACTTC.